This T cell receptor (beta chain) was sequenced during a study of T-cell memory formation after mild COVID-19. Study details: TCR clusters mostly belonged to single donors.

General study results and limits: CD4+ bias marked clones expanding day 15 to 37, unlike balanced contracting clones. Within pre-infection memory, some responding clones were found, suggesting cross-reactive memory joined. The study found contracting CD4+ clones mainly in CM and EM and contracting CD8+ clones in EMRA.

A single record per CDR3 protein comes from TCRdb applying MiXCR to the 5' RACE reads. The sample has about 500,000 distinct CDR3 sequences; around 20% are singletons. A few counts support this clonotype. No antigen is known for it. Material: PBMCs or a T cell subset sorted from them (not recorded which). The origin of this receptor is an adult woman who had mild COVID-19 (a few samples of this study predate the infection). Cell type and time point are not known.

In DNA, the CDR3 is TGCGCCAGCAGCTTGGGACTAGCGCAGTCCTACGAGCAGTACTTC. Residues: CASSLGLAQSYEQYF. The chain links TRBV5-1 to TRBJ2-7; 8 nucleotides match TRBD2. V was clipped by 0 bases and J by 1 base; unmatched bases: 3. The V gene's germline CDR1 is SGHRS and CDR2 YFSETQ. The CDR3 loop spans 15 amino acids.